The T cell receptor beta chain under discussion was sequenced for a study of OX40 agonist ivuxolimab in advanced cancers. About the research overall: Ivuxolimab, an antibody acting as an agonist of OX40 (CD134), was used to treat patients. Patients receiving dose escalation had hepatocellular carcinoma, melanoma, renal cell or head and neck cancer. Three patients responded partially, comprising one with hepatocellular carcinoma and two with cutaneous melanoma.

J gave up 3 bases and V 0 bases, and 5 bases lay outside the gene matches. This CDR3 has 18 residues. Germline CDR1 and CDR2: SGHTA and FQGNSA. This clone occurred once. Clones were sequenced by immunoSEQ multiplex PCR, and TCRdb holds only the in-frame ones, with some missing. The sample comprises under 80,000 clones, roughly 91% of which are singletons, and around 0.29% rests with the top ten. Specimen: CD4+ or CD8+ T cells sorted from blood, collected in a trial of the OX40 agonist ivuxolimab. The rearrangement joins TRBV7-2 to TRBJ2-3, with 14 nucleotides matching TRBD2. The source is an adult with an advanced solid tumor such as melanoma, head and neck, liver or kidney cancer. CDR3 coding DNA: TGTGCCAGCAGCTTAGCAAGACTAGCGGGGGGGCAAACAGATACGCAGTATTTT. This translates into CASSLARLAGGQTDTQYF.